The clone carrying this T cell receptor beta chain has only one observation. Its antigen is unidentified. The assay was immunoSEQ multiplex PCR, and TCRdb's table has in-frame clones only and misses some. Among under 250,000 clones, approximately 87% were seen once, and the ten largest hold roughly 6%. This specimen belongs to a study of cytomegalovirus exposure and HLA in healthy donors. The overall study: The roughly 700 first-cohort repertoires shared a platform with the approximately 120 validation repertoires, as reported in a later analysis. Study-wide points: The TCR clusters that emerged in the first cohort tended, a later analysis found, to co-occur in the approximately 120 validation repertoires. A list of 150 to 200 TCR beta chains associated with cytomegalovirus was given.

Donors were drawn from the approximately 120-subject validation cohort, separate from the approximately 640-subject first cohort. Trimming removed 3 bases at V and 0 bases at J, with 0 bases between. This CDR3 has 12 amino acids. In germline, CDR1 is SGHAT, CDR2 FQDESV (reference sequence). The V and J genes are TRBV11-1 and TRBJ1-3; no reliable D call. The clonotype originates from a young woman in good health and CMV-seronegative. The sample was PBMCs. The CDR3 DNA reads TGTGCCAGCAGCTTCTCTGGAAACACCATATATTTT. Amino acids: CASSFSGNTIYF.